The rows below give T cell receptor beta chains drawn from one sample of a study of spatial heterogeneity in lung cancer. Via MiXCR, TCRdb re-called the 5' RACE reads, giving one row per CDR3 protein. Among approximately 52,000 distinct CDR3 sequences, less than 8.5% were seen once, and the ten largest hold roughly 2.7%. This material consisted of PBMCs, taken at surgery. The receptors here all came from a female donor with early-stage non-small cell lung cancer. The conserved cysteine and the conserved F or W are not part of the CDR3 here. Fields, in order: V gene, clone size, CDR3 protein. Only some rows state a clone size, as once, few, many or a class for expanded clones.

TRBV28,many,ASSRSWFSGYT
TRBV20-1,many,SAPGQMNTEAF
TRBV5-1,many,ASSLTAGDTGELF
TRBV7-9,few,ASSSSSGRTEAF
TRBV6-5,NA,ASNPPGEETQY
TRBV6-1,many,ASSERPWEFYEQY
TRBV11-2,NA,ASSLGAGTGFQETQY
TRBV2,few,ASSPTTQETQY
TRBV19,many,ASSRQVLNGQPQH
TRBV20-1,many,SARSSVGTDTQY
TRBV3-1,NA,ASSHGSGAAIVPQH
TRBV19,NA,ASSINGEFEAF
TRBV7-2,many,ASSSALGGGEKLF
TRBV5-1,many,ASSGAGTAYEQY
TRBV6-2/TRBV6-3,many,ASSYSGLATNTGELF
TRBV28,many,ATQGALYEQY
TRBV29-1,many,SVGGQVSYNEQF
TRBV11-3,few,ASSLKGDSVYGYT
TRBV2,NA,ASTQAMGLTTDTQY
TRBV14,many,ASSRDSRGSFSYEQY
TRBV2,NA,ASSAPWDRGREDQY
TRBV20-1,many,SARTFQGAGSGNTIY
TRBV12-3/TRBV12-4,many,ASSFQPTNSIQY
TRBV3-1,many,ASSEVALTRAF
TRBV5-6,many,ASSLGGRQGRQPQH
TRBV20-1,many,SASSISNYGYT
TRBV9,many,ASSGGILAPSYNEQF
TRBV4-3,few,ASSQDPSGANVLT
TRBV29-1,many,SKGDRGETQY
TRBV29-1,many,SVEGGLGEKLF
TRBV3-1,many,ASSQELQETQY
TRBV30,many,AWTGGQDGYT
TRBV7-2,NA,ASSVGGAGYGYT
TRBV6-2/TRBV6-3,many,ASSLLADTQY
TRBV9,NA,ASSAPTKQGGPMNTEAF
TRBV7-2,NA,ASSSPFREKLF
TRBV7-9,many,ASSSRRENTEAF
TRBV18,many,ASSPSRSSGANVLT
TRBV7-8,many,ASSPRDRGTEAF
TRBV29-1,medium-sized,SGQGGDEKLF
TRBV4-2,many,ASSQDGASRGTDTQY
TRBV29-1,many,SAYRGRTEAF
TRBV29-1,many,SVEPEETQY
TRBV11-2,few,ASSPPGGLLF
TRBV5-1,many,ASSSRGGEQY
TRBV7-2,few,ASRYLVYNEQF